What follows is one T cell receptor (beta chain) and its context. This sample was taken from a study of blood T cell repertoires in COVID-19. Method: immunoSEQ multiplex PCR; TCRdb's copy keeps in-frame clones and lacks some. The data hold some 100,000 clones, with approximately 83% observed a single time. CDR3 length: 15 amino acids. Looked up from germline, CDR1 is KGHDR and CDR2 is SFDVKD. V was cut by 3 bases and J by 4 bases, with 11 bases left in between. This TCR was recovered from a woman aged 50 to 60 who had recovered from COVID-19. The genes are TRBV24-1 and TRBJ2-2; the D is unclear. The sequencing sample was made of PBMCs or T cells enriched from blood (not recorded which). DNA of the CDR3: TGTGCCACCAGTGATACCACCCCCGGCACCGGGGAGCTGTTTTTT. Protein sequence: CATSDTTPGTGELFF.